The source of this TCR beta chain is a study of CXCR3-negative and CXCR3-positive naive CD8 T cells (dated 2019 in TCRdb). In terms of the full investigation: In total, some 140 million TRB reads were obtained, or roughly 1.5 +/- 0.3 million reads per library. The TRBV-TRBJ cluster analysis covered naive subsets from about five donors and memory cells from 3 donors. Diversity and physicochemical repertoire analyses covered 10 to 11 donors pooled from two independent experiments. Overall study results and their limits: Comparably high repertoire diversity was found in both naive subsets, whereas much lower repertoire diversity was found in memory CD8+ T cells. Freshly isolated PBMCs were used for most assays because CXCR3 expression went down partially after cryopreservation. Surface CD5, linked to self-reactivity in mice, was comparable between naive subsets; TCR interaction strength was therefore also inferred from TRB CDR3 physicochemical properties. TRB CDR3s from CXCR3-positive naive cells showed higher hydrophobicity (lower Kidera factor 4), lower energy, and higher strength and volume indices than CXCR3-negative naive cells. Similar TRBV-TRBJ usage was shown by naive CXCR3-negative and CXCR3-positive cells from the same donor, whereas distinct patterns were shown by memory cells.

TCRdb records NextSeq 550 as the sequencer. The Human TCR Profiling Kit (MiLaboratory) was used to prepare UMI-labeled 5' RACE TRB cDNA libraries. cDNA synthesis used the entire amount of extracted RNA, and PCR amplification then used the entire amount of cDNA produced. Libraries were prepared in parallel using an identical number of PCR cycles. As for how the authors treated the data: About 54,000 +/- 9,700 unique UMI-labeled TRB cDNA molecules per library were extracted with MIGEC and MiXCR, with at least two reads per UMI required. On average, about 40,000 +/- 10,000 functional in-frame TRB CDR3 nucleotide clonotypes lacking stop codons were found per library. Diversity metrics, including normalized Shannon-Wiener and Chao1, were computed in VDJtools after downsampling to 5000 UMI-labeled TRB molecules per sample. VDJtools was used to calculate clonotype-size-weighted physicochemical properties of the central five CDR3 residues, namely interaction energy, strength, volume and Kidera factor 4. TCRdb reprocessed the reads and provides one entry for every CDR3 protein sequence; no DNA is given. The V and J calls come from TCRdb's annotation, not from the publication. This sample's table has entries for 130,000 to 150,000 distinct CDR3 sequences. The ten largest clones represent 0.25% to 0.3% of the sample.

A note on this clonotype: The antigen this receptor binds is unknown.

For each CD8+ T cell subset, flow sorting was done in triplicate, and under 350,000 cells per subset went directly into RLT lysis buffer. To keep memory contaminants out, a stringent definition of naive CD8+ T cells was applied: CD45RO-CCR7+CD27+CD95-. Peripheral blood mononuclear cells were isolated from buffy coats by standard density gradient centrifugation. A FACSAria III was used to flow-sort naive CD8+ T cells into CXCR3-negative and CXCR3-positive populations. Total RNA was extracted from sorted cells with an RNeasy Mini Kit. Including cysteine and phenylalanine, the CDR3 has 14 amino acids. No DNA is given. CDR1 and CDR2 (LNHDA, SQIVND) derive from the germline V gene (reference sequence).

Sample: naive CXCR3+ CD8+ T cells from blood. Interpreted using the paper, the cell subset or site label stands for: CD45RO-CCR7+CD27+CD95- naive CD8+ T cells expressing CXCR3 (TNR3+). The clonotype was recovered from a human donor in good health. Some clones in this sample may be carry-over from other donors' samples. Recombination linked TRBV19 to TRBJ2-5; TCRdb's D call of TRBD1 is untestable without DNA. The CDR3 reads as follows: CASEDRGLEETQYF.